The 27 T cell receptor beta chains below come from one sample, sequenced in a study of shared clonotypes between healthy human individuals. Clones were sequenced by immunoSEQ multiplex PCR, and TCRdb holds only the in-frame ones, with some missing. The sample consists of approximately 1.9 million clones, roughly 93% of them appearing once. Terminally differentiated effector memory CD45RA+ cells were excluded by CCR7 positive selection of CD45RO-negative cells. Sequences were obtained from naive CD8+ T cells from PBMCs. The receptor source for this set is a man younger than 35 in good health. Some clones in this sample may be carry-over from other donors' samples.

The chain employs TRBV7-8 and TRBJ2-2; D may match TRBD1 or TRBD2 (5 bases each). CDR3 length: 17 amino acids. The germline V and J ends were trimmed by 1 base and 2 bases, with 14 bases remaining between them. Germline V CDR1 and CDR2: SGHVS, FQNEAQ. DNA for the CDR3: TGTGCCAGCAGCTTAGGGTTTTATGGGGGTAACACCGGGGAGCTGTTTTTT. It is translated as CASSLGFYGGNTGELFF.

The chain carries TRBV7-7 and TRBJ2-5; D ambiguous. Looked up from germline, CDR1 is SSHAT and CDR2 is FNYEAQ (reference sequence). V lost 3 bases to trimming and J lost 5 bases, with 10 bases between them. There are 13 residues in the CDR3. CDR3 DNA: TGTGCCAGCAGCTTTCGGGTTCGGGAGACCCAGTACTTC. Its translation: CASSFRVRETQYF.

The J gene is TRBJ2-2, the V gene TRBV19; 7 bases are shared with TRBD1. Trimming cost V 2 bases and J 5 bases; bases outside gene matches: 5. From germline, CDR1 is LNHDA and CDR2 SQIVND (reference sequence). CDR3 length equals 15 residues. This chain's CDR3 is CASSIRQGLTGELFF. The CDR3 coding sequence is TGTGCCAGTAGTATACGACAGGGATTGACCGGGGAGCTGTTTTTT.

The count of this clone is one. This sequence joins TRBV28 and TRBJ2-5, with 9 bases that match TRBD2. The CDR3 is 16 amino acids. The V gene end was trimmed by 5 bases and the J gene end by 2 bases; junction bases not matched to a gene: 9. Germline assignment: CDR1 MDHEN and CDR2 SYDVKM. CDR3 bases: TGTGCCAGCAGTCTCCCGGGACTAGCCGAGCAAGAGACCCAGTACTTC. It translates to CASSLPGLAEQETQYF.

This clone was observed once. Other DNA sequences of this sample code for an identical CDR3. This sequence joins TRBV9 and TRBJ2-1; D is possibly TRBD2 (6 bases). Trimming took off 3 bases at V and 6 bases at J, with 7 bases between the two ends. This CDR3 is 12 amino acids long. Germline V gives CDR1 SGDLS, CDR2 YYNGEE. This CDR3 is CASSAGGNEQFF. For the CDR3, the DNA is TGTGCCAGCAGCGCCGGGGGCAATGAGCAGTTCTTC.

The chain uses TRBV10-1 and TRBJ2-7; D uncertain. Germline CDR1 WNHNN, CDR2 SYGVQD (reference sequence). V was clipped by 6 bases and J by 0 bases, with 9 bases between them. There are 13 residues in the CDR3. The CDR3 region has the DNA TGCGCCAGCAGCAGTCTCGACTCCTACGAGCAGTACTTC. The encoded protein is CASSSLDSYEQYF.

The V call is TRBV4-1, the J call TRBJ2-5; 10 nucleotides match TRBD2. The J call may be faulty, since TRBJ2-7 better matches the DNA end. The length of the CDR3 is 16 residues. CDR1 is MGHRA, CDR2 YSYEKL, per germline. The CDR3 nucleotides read TGCGCCAGCAGCCAAGTTCCTAGCGGGAGCTCCTACGAGCAGTACTTC. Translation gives CASSQVPSGSSYEQYF.

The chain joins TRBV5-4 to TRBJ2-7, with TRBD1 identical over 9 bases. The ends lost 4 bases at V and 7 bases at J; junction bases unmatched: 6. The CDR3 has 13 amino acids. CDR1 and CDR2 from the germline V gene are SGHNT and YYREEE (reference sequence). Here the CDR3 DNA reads TGTGCCAGCAGCCTAGGGACAGGGTGGGAGCAGTACTTC. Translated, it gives CASSLGTGWEQYF. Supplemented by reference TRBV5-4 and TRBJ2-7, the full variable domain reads ETGVTQSPTHLIKTRGQQVTLRCSSQSGHNTVSWYQQALGQGPQFIFQYYREEENGRGNFPPRFSGLQFPNYSSELNVNALELDDSALYLCASSLGTGWEQYFGPGTRLTVT.

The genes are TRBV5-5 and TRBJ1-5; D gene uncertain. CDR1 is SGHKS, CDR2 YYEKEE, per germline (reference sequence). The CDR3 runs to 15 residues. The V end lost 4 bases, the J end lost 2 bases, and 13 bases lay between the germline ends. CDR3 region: CASSPDPGGNQPQHF. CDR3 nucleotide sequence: TGTGCCAGCAGCCCGGACCCCGGTGGCAATCAGCCCCAGCATTTT.

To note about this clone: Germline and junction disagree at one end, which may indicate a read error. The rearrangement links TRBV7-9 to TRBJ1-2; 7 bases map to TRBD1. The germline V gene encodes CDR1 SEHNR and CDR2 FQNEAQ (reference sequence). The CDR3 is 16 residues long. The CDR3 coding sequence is TGTGCCAGCAGCGTAGCCCCAGGGGGAGACGGTTATGGCTACACCTTC. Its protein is CASSVAPGGDGYGYTF.

CDR3 nucleotide sequence: TGTGCCAGCAGTTTTGGGGCCGGGACTAGCGGTTACGAGCAGTACTTC. It specifies CASSFGAGTSGYEQYF. The V call is TRBV27, the J call TRBJ2-7; TRBD2 aligns across 11 bases. CDR1 is MNHEY, CDR2 SMNVEV, per germline (reference sequence). J gave up 4 bases and V 3 bases, and 8 bases lay outside the gene matches. The CDR3 consists of 16 residues.

As DNA, the CDR3 is TGCGCCAGCAGCCAAGACCCAGACCCATTCTACGAGCAGTACTTC. Amino acids: CASSQDPDPFYEQYF. This rearrangement joins TRBV4-3 to TRBJ2-7, with D unresolved. Trimming removed 0 bases from V and 3 bases from J, with 12 bases in between. The CDR3 sequence is 15 residues long. Germline CDR1 and CDR2: LGHNA and YSLEER.

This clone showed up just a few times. The CDR3 is CASSMWGRNLYGYTF. The CDR3 DNA reads TGTGCCAGTAGTATGTGGGGACGGAACCTCTATGGCTACACCTTC. This chain uses TRBV19 with TRBJ1-2; TRBD1 is a possible D gene (5 bases). CDR1 and CDR2 from the germline V gene are LNHDA and SQIVND (reference sequence). The CDR3 has 15 amino acids. Deletions cut 3 bases from V and 4 bases from J, with 15 bases between.

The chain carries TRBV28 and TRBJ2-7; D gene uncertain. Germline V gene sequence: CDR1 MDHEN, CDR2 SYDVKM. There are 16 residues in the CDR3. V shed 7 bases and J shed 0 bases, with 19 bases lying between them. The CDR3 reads CASNAQAPLSSYEQYF. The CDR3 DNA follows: TGTGCCAGCAATGCCCAGGCTCCTCTGAGCTCCTACGAGCAGTACTTC.

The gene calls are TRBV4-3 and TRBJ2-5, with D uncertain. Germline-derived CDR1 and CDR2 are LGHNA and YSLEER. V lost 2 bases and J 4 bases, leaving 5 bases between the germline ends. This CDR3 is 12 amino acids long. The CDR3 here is CASSQYGETQYF. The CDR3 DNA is TGCGCCAGCAGCCAATACGGAGAGACCCAGTACTTC.

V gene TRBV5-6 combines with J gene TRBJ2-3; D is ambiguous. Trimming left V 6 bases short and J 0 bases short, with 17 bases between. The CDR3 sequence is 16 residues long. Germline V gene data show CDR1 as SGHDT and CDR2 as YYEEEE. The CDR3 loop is CASTLGRSVSTDTQYF. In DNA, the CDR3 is TGTGCCAGCACCCTCGGGCGGAGCGTCAGCACAGATACGCAGTATTTT.

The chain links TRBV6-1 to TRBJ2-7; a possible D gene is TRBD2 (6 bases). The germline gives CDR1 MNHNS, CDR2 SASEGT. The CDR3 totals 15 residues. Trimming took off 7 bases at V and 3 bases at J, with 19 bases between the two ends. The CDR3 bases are TGTGCCAGCACCCCGGTGGATGGCGGGAACTACGAGCAGTACTTC. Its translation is CASTPVDGGNYEQYF.

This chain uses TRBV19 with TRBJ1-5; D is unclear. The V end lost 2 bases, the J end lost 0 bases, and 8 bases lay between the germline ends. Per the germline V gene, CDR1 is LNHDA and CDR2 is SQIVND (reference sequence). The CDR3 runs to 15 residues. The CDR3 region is CASSIHPSSNQPQHF. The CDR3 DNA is TGTGCCAGTAGTATACACCCTAGTAGCAATCAGCCCCAGCATTTT.

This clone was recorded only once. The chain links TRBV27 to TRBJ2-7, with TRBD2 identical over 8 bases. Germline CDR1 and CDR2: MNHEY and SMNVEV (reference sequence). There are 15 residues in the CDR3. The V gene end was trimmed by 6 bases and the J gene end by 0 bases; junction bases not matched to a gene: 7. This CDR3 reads CASRKLAESSYEQYF. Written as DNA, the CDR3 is TGTGCCAGCAGAAAACTAGCGGAGAGCTCCTACGAGCAGTACTTC.

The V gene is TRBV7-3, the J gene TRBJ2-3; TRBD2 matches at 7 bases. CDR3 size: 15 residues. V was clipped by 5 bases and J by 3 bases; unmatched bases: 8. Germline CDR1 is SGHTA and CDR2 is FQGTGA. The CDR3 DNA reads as TGTGCCAGCAGCCGGGGAGGGTATCGGACAGATACGCAGTATTTT. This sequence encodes CASSRGGYRTDTQYF.

CDR3 in amino acids: CASSLGGFGGTEAFF. DNA of the CDR3: TGTGCCAGCAGTTTAGGGGGGTTCGGAGGCACTGAAGCTTTCTTT. The V gene is TRBV27, the J gene TRBJ1-1; perhaps TRBD1 as D (5 bases). The CDR3 is made up of 15 amino acids. The V and J ends lost 2 bases and 4 bases respectively, with 14 bases between them. The germline V gene has CDR1 MNHEY and CDR2 SMNVEV (reference sequence).

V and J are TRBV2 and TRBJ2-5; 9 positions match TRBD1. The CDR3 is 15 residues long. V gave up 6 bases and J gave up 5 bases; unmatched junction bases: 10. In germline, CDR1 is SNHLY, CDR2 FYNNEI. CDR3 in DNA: TGTGCCAGCAGCCTAGGGACAGGGAATGGGGAGACCCAGTACTTC. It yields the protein CASSLGTGNGETQYF.

CDR3 loop: CASTEGWGPYEQYF. The CDR3 DNA follows: TGTGCCAGCACCGAGGGGTGGGGACCCTACGAGCAGTACTTC. This chain links TRBV6-5 with TRBJ2-7; the D call may be TRBD1 or TRBD2 (5 bases each). V gave up 7 bases and J gave up 2 bases, with 15 bases separating them. The CDR3 is 14 residues long. In germline, CDR1 is MNHEY, CDR2 SVGAGI.

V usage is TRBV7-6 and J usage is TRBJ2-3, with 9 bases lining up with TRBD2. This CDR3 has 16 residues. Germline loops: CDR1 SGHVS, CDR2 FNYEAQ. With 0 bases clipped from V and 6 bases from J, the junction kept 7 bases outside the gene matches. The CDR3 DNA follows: TGTGCCAGCAGCTTAGCTTTAGCGGGAGAGGCGGATACGCAGTATTTT. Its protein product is CASSLALAGEADTQYF.

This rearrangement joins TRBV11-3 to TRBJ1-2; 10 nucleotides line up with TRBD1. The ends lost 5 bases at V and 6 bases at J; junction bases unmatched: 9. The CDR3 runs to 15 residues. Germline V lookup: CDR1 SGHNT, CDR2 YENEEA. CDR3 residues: CASSPRPGQGNGYTF. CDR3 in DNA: TGTGCCAGCAGCCCCAGGCCGGGACAGGGGAATGGCTACACCTTC. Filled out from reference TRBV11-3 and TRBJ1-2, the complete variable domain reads EAGVVQSPRYKIIEKKQPVAFWCNPISGHNTLYWYLQNLGQGPELLIRYENEEAVDDSQLPKDRFSAERLKGVDSTLKIQPAELGDSAVYLCASSPRPGQGNGYTFGSGTRLTVV.

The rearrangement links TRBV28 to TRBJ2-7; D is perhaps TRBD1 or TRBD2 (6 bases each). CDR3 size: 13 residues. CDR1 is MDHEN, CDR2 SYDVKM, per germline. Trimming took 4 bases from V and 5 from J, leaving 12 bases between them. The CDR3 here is CASSYRGGNEQYF. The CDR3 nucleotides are TGTGCCAGCAGTTATCGAGGGGGGAACGAGCAGTACTTC. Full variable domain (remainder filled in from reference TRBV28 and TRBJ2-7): DVKVTQSSRYLVKRTGEKVFLECVQDMDHENMFWYRQDPGLGLRLIYFSYDVKMKEKGDIPEGYSVSREKKERFSLILESASTNQTSMYLCASSYRGGNEQYFGPGTRLTVT.

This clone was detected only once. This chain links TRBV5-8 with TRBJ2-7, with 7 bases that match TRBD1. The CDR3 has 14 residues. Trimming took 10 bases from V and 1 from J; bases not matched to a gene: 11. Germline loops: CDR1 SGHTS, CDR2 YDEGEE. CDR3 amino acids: CAGQSRQGSYEQYF. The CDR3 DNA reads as TGTGCCGGCCAAAGTCGACAGGGATCCTACGAGCAGTACTTC.